This T cell receptor beta chain was sequenced in a study of blood T cell repertoires in COVID-19. As for the study in general: Material from acute and convalescent COVID-19 was sourced from the United States, Italy and Spain. Nucleic acid was either cDNA or gDNA, and it came from T cells, B-cell-depleted T cells, or PBMCs.

V was clipped by 2 bases and J by 0 bases, with 13 bases between them. Germline values: CDR1 KGHSH, CDR2 LQKENI. The CDR3 spans 16 residues. Authors' data handling: Reference gene primer amplification gave estimated nucleated cell counts. Some clones are missing from TCRdb's copy, which holds only in-frame ones; the method was immunoSEQ multiplex PCR. The DNA gave D and trimming, while V, J and clone size come from that table. This sample has 150,000 to 200,000 clones, with over 85% found just once. The clonotype was recovered from a man in his 60s with active or convalescent COVID-19. The chain links TRBV18 to TRBJ1-1; D remains ambiguous. Input material: peripheral blood. The CDR3 region is CASSPRSRYLNTEAFF. CDR3 sequence (DNA): TGTGCCAGCTCACCAAGAAGCAGGTATTTGAACACTGAAGCTTTCTTT.